This T cell receptor (beta chain) was sequenced for a study of CD8+CD57+ T cells in acquired aplastic anemia. Across the study: The average for DNA from sorted CD4+ and CD8+ cells was roughly 3 ug.

V was trimmed by 3 bases and J by 14 bases, leaving 22 bases between them. This CDR3 region has 14 residues. CDR1 and CDR2 from the germline V gene are SGDLS and YYNGEE. The authors sequenced patients whose flow cytometry had shown CD8+CD57+ cell expansion. Patients, without exception, had severe acquired aplastic anemia. The study sampled blood from patients who had received no therapy. Template material for TCR beta VDJ and CDR3 profiling consisted of genomic DNA. TCRdb used MiXCR to reprocess the reads, holding one entry per CDR3 protein. The table lists approximately 250,000 distinct CDR3 sequences, 82% of them singletons, with about 41% in the top ten.

This chain joins TRBV9 and TRBJ2-3; D possibly uses TRBD1 or TRBD2 (5 bases each). This receptor was identified in a human donor with aplastic anemia. The sample was sorted CD4+, CD8+, or CD8+CD57+ T cells (not recorded which) from PBMCs. For the CDR3, the DNA is TGTGCCAGCAGCGGAGAAGGGGACCCGAAGGAGCGGTATTTT. Protein: CASSGEGDPKERYF.